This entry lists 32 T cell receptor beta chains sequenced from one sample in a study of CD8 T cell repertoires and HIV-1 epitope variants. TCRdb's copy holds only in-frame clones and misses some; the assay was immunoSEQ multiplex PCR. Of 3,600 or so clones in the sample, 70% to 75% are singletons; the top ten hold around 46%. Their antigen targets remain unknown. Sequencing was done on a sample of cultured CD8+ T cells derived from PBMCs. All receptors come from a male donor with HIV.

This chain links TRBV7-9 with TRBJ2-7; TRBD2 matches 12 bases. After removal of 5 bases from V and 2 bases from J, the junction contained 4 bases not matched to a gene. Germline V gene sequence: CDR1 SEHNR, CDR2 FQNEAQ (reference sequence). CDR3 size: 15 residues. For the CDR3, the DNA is TGTGCCAGCAGCGACGGACTAGCGGGGACCTACGAGCAGTACTTC. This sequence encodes CASSDGLAGTYEQYF.

In DNA, the CDR3 is TGTGCCAGCAGTCGGACAGGGGACACTGAAGCTTTCTTT. Protein sequence: CASSRTGDTEAFF. The chain couples TRBV5-5 to TRBJ1-1; 9 bases fit TRBD1. V shed 5 bases and J 3 bases; nucleotides not matched to a gene: 2. The CDR3 spans 13 residues. Germline V gene sequence: CDR1 SGHKS, CDR2 YYEKEE (reference sequence).

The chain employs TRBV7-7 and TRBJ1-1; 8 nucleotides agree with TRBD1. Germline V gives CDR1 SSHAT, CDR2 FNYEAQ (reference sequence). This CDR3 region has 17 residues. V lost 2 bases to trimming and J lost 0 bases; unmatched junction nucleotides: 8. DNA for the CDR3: TGTGCCAGCAGCTTAAAACAGGGGGAACCTTTGAACACTGAAGCTTTCTTT. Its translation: CASSLKQGEPLNTEAFF.

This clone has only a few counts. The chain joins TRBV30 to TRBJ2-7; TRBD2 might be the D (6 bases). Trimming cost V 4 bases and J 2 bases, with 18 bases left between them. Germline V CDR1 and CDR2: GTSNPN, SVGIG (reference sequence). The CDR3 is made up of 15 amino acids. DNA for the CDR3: TGTGCCTGGACTCACCGGGGGTCATCAGCCTACGAGCAGTACTTC. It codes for CAWTHRGSSAYEQYF.

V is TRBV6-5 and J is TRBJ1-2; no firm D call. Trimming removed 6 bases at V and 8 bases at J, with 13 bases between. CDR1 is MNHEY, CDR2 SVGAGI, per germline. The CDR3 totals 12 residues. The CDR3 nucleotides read TGTGCCAGCAGAAGAGACCAAGGAGGCTACACCTTC. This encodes CASRRDQGGYTF.

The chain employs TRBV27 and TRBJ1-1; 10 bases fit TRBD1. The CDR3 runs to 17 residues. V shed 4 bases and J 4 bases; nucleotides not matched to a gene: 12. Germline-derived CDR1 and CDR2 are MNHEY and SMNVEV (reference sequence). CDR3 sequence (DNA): TGTGCCAGCAGTTCCCCCGGGACAGGGGTGATTTCCACTGAAGCTTTCTTT. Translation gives CASSSPGTGVISTEAFF.

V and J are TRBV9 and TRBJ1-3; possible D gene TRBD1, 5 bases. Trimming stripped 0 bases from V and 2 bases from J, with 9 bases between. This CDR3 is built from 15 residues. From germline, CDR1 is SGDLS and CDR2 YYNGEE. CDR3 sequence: CASSVGAGAGNTIYF. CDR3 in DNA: TGTGCCAGCAGCGTAGGCGCGGGGGCTGGAAACACCATATATTTT.

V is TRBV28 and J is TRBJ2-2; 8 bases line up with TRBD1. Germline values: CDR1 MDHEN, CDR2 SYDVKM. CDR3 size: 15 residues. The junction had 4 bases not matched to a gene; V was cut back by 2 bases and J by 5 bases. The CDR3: CASSLHQGATGELFF. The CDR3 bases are TGTGCCAGCAGTTTACATCAGGGGGCGACCGGGGAGCTGTTTTTT.

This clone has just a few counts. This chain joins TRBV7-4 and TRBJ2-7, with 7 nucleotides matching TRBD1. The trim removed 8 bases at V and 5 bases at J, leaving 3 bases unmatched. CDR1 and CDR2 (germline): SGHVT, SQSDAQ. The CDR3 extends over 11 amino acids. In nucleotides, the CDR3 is TGTGCCAGCGCAACAGGGGACGAGCAGTACTTC. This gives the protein CASATGDEQYF. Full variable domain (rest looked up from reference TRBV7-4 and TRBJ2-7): GAGVSQSPRYKVAKRGRDVALRCDSISGHVTLYWYRQTLGQGSEVLTYSQSDAQRDKSGRPSGRFSAERPERSVSTLKIQRTEQGDSAVYLCASATGDEQYFGPGTRLTVT.

The CDR3 sequence: CASSLVGASDEQFF. The CDR3 bases are TGTGCCAGCAGCTTAGTGGGGGCTAGCGATGAGCAGTTCTTC. The genes are TRBV7-9 and TRBJ2-1; D is perhaps TRBD1 or TRBD2 (6 bases each). V dropped 1 base and J dropped 8 bases, with 12 bases sitting between them. CDR3 length: 14 amino acids. The germline V gene has CDR1 SEHNR and CDR2 FQNEAQ (reference sequence).

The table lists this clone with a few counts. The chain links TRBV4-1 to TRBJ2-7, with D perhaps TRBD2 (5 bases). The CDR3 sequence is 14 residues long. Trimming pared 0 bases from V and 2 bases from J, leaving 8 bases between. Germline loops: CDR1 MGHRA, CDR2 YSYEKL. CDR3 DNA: TGCGCCAGCAGCCAAGAACTAGTGGCCTACGAGCAGTACTTC. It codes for CASSQELVAYEQYF.

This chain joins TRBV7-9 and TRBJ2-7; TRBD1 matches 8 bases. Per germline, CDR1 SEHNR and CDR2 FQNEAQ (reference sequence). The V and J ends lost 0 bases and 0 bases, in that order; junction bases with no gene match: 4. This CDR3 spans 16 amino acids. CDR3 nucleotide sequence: TGTGCCAGCAGCTTAGCTTCAGGGGGCTTCTCCTACGAGCAGTACTTC. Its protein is CASSLASGGFSYEQYF.

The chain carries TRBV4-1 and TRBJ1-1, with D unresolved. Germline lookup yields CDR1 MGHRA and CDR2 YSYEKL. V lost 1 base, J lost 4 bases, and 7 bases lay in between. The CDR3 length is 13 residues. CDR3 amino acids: CASSQGRGTEAFF. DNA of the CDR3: TGCGCCAGCAGCCAAGGAAGAGGCACTGAAGCTTTCTTT.

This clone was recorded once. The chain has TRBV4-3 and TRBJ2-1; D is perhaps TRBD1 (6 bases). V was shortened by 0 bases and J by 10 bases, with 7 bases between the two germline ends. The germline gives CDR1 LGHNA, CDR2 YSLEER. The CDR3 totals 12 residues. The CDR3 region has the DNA TGCGCCAGCAGCCAAGACGACAGGGAGCAGTTCTTC. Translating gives CASSQDDREQFF.

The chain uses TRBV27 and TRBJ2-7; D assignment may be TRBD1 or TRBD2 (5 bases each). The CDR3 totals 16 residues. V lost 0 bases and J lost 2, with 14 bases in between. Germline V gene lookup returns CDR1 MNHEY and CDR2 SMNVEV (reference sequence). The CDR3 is CASSLSMGELTYEQYF. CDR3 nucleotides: TGTGCCAGCAGTTTATCGATGGGGGAGTTAACCTACGAGCAGTACTTC.

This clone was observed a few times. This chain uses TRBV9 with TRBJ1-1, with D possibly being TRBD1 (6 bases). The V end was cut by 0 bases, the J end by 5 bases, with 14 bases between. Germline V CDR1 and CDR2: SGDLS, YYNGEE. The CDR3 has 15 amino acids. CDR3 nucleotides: TGTGCCAGCAGCGTAGTAGGGGGTATGGGAACTGAAGCTTTCTTT. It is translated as CASSVVGGMGTEAFF.

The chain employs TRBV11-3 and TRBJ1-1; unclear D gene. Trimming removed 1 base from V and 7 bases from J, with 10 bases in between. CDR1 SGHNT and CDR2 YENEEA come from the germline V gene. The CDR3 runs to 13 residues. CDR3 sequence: CASSLGGENEAFF. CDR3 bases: TGTGCCAGCAGCTTAGGCGGGGAGAATGAAGCTTTCTTT.

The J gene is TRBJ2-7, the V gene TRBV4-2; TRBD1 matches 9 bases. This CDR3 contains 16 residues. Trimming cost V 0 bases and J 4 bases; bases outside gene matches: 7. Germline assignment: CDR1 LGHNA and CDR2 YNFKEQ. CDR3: CASSQEPGQGGYEQYF. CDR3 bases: TGTGCCAGCAGCCAAGAGCCGGGACAGGGAGGGTACGAGCAGTACTTC.

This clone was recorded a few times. The CDR3 DNA reads as TGTGCCAGCAGTGACTCAACTAGCGGGGGGGCAGATACGCAGTATTTT. Its protein product is CASSDSTSGGADTQYF. The gene calls are TRBV6-4 and TRBJ2-3, with 13 positions matching TRBD2. The trim removed 0 bases at V and 4 bases at J, leaving 1 base unmatched. This CDR3 is 16 amino acids long. The germline CDR1 and CDR2 sequences are MRHNA and SNTAGT.

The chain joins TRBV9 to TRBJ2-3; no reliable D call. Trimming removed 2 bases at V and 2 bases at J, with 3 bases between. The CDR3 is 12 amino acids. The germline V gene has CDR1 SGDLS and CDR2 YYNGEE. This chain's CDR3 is CASSVSTDTQYF. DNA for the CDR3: TGTGCCAGCAGCGTGTCCACAGATACGCAGTATTTT.

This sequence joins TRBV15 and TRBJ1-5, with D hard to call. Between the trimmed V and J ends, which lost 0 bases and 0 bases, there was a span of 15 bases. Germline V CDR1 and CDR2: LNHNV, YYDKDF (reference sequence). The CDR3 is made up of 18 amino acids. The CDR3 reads CATSREQLTRYSNQPQHF. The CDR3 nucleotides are TGTGCCACCAGCAGAGAACAATTGACACGATATAGCAATCAGCCCCAGCATTTT. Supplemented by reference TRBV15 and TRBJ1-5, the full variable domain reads DAMVIQNPRYQVTQFGKPVTLSCSQTLNHNVMYWYQQKSSQAPKLLFHYYDKDFNNEADTPDNFQSRRPNTSFCFLDIRSPGLGDTAMYLCATSREQLTRYSNQPQHFGDGTRLSIL.

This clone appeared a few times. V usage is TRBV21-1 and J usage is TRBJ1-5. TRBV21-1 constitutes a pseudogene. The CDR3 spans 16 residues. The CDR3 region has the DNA TGTGCCAGCAGCAAAGGGCAGAGTTATAGCAATCAGCCCCAGCATTTT. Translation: CASSKGQSYSNQPQHF.

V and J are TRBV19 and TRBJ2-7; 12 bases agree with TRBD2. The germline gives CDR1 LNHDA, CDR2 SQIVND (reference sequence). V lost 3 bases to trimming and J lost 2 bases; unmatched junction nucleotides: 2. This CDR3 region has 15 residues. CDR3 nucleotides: TGTGCCAGTAGTATGACTAGCGGGGGTGCCTACGAGCAGTACTTC. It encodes CASSMTSGGAYEQYF.

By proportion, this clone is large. CDR3 sequence reads: CASSDSTVTYEQYF. Here the CDR3 DNA reads TGTGCCAGCAGCGACTCGACAGTTACCTACGAGCAGTACTTC. This chain links TRBV5-6 with TRBJ2-7; the D gene is possibly TRBD1 (5 bases). Looked up from germline, CDR1 is SGHDT and CDR2 is YYEEEE. The CDR3 totals 14 residues. V was clipped by 4 bases and J by 2 bases, with 13 bases between them.

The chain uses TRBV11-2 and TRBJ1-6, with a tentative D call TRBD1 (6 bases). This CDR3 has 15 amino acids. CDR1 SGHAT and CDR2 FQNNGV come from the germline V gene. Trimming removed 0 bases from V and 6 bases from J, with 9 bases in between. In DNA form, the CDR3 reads TGTGCCAGCAGCTTAGATAGGGGGACTAATTCACCCCTCCACTTT. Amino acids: CASSLDRGTNSPLHF.

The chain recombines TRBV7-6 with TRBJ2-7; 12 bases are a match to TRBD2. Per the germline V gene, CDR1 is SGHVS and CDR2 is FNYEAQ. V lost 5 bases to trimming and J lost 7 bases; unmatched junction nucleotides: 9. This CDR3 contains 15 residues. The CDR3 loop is CASSLRTSGVGEQYF. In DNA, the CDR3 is TGTGCCAGCAGCCTAAGGACTAGCGGGGTGGGGGAGCAGTACTTC.

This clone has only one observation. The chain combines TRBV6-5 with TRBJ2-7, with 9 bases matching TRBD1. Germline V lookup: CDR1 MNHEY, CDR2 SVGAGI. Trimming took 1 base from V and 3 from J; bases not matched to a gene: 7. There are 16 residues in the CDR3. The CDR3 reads CASSYWSRDRDYEQYF. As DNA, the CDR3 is TGTGCCAGCAGTTACTGGTCCCGGGACAGGGACTACGAGCAGTACTTC.

CDR3 amino acids: CASSSAGIDQETQYF. In nucleotides, the CDR3 is TGTGCCAGCAGCTCCGCCGGGATAGATCAAGAGACCCAGTACTTC. The V and J genes are TRBV27 and TRBJ2-5, with D perhaps TRBD2 (5 bases). Germline lookup yields CDR1 MNHEY and CDR2 SMNVEV (reference sequence). Trimming left V 6 bases short and J 2 bases short, with 16 bases between. The CDR3 consists of 15 residues.

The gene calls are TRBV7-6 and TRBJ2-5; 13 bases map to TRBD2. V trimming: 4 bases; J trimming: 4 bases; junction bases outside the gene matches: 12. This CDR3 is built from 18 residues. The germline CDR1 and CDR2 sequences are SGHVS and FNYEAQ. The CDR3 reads CASSYLPGGLAGSETQYF. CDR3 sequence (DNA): TGTGCCAGCAGCTACTTACCGGGGGGACTAGCGGGGTCAGAGACCCAGTACTTC.

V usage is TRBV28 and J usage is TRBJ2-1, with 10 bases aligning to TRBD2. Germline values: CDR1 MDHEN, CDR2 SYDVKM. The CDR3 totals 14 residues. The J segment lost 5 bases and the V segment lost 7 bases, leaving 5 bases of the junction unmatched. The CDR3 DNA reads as TGTGCCAGCATGGGACTAGCGAACGACAATGAGCAGTTCTTC. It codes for CASMGLANDNEQFF. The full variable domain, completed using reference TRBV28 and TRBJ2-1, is DVKVTQSSRYLVKRTGEKVFLECVQDMDHENMFWYRQDPGLGLRLIYFSYDVKMKEKGDIPEGYSVSREKKERFSLILESASTNQTSMYLCASMGLANDNEQFFGPGTRLTVL.

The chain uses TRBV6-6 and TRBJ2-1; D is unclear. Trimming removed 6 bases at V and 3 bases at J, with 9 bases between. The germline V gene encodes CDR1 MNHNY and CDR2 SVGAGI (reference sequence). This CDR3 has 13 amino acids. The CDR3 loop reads CASRRDDYNEQFF. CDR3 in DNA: TGTGCCAGCAGAAGAGACGACTACAATGAGCAGTTCTTC.

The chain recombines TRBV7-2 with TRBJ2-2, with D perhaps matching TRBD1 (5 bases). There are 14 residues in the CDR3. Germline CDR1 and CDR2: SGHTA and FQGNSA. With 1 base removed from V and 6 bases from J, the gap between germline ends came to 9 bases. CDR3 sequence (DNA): TGTGCCAGCAGCTTAGGGGGCGATGCCGGGGAGCTGTTTTTT. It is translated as CASSLGGDAGELFF. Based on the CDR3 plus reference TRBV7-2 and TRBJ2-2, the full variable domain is GAGVSQSPSNKVTEKGKDVELRCDPISGHTALYWYRQSLGQGLEFLIYFQGNSAPDKSGLPSDRFSAERTGGSVSTLTIQRTQQEDSAVYLCASSLGGDAGELFFGEGSRLTVL.